The source of this TCR beta chain is a study of beta chain features in type 1 diabetes. Every isolated RNA sample was fully reverse transcribed, so sequencing captured expressed TCRB transcripts. Here immunoSEQ multiplex PCR was the method, and the copy in TCRdb shows in-frame clones only, minus some. There are about 150,000 clones in the sample; 11% occur only once, and around 2.1% lies in the top ten. The CDR3 contains 14 residues. Per germline, CDR1 ENHRY and CDR2 SYGVKD. Trimming cost V 6 bases and J 2 bases; bases outside gene matches: 3. This clone was picked up a small number of times. The TCR was taken from a young man in good health. The genes are TRBV10-3 and TRBJ2-3, with 9 bases fitting TRBD1. Sequencing used central memory CD4+ T cells from blood. The CDR3 sequence: CAIRDRGNTDTQYF. In DNA, the CDR3 is TGTGCCATCAGGGACAGGGGAAACACAGATACGCAGTATTTT.